This entry lists 8 T cell receptor beta chains sequenced from one sample in a study of T cells in Graves' hyperthyroidism and ophthalmopathy. Amplification of TCR beta CDR3 regions used RNA as the template. First-round RT-PCR targeting the TCR CDR3 was performed with the HTBI primer set. TCRdb reprocessed the multiplex PCR reads with MiXCR, giving one entry per CDR3 protein. Of approximately 510,000 distinct CDR3 sequences detected, 40% to 50% appear once; the ten largest clones hold about two fifths. Sample: peripheral blood or thyroid tissue (not recorded which). Source of these receptors: an adult woman with Graves' disease, either hyperthyroidism or ophthalmopathy (not recorded which).

Only a few counts were recorded for this clonotype. V and J are TRBV20-1 and TRBJ2-7; TRBD1 matches at 9 bases. Losses at the gene ends were 3 bases for V and 3 bases for J; bases not matched to a gene: 3. The CDR3 is made up of 13 amino acids. Per the germline V gene, CDR1 is DFQATT and CDR2 is SNEGSKA (reference sequence). The CDR3 bases are TGCAGTGCTAGGGGACAGGGAGACTACGAGCAGTACTTC. Translating gives CSARGQGDYEQYF.

The chain is built from TRBV2 and TRBJ2-7; no reliable D call. V gave up 1 base and J gave up 5 bases, with 12 bases separating them. Germline V CDR1 and CDR2: SNHLY, FYNNEI. The CDR3 has 14 residues. The CDR3 DNA sequence: TGTGCCAGCAGTGAAGACCCCCTTTTCGACGAGCAGTACTTC. Translation gives CASSEDPLFDEQYF.

This clonotype was counted at least ten times. The V and J genes are TRBV3-1 and TRBJ1-4; D is undetermined. V was trimmed by 1 base and J by 7 bases, leaving 7 bases between them. The V gene's germline CDR1 is LGHDT and CDR2 YNNKEL (reference sequence). The CDR3 is 13 residues long. The CDR3 is CASSQAGAEKLFF. The CDR3 coding sequence is TGTGCCAGCAGCCAAGCCGGAGCTGAAAAACTGTTTTTT.

This clonotype appeared a few times. CDR3 region: CANTQGFGNTIYF. As DNA, the CDR3 is TGTGCCAATACACAGGGATTCGGAAACACCATATATTTT. The chain uses TRBV2 and TRBJ1-3; weak D call: TRBD1 (6 bases). Germline CDR1 reads SNHLY; CDR2 reads FYNNEI. The CDR3 loop spans 13 amino acids. Trimming left V 10 bases short and J 4 bases short, with 14 bases between.

This clonotype was recorded many times. The chain combines TRBV20-1 with TRBJ1-4; 7 bases agree with TRBD1. CDR1 is DFQATT, CDR2 SNEGSKA, per germline (reference sequence). V shed 3 bases, J shed 7 bases, and the junction held 8 bases outside the gene matches. This CDR3 spans 14 amino acids. The chain's CDR3 is CSASDRVGSEKLFF. CDR3 nucleotides: TGCAGTGCTAGCGACAGGGTTGGGAGTGAAAAACTGTTTTTT.

CDR3 amino acids: CASSYGGPRQPQHF. For the CDR3, the DNA is TGTGCCAGCAGTTACGGGGGGCCTCGTCAGCCCCAGCATTTT. The chain uses TRBV7-9 and TRBJ1-5, with D possibly being TRBD1 (6 bases). Trimming shortened V by 6 bases and J by 6 bases, and 15 bases separated the two germline ends. This CDR3 comprises 14 residues. Germline CDR1 and CDR2: SEHNR and FQNEAQ (reference sequence).

This clonotype showed up many times. The chain has TRBV29-1 and TRBJ2-5; 11 nucleotides agree with TRBD2. Trimming at V came to 3 bases and at J to 5 bases, leaving 2 bases not matched to a gene. Germline loops: CDR1 SQVTM, CDR2 ANQGSEA. The CDR3 length is 13 residues. The CDR3 sequence: CSVDRLAGETQYF. Written as DNA, the CDR3 is TGCAGCGTTGACCGACTAGCGGGGGAGACCCAGTACTTC.

This clonotype was observed at least ten times. The CDR3 DNA follows: TGTGCCAGCACCCGGGACGGACAAGAGACCCAGTACTTC. Its translation is CASTRDGQETQYF. This chain joins TRBV2 and TRBJ2-5, with D possibly called TRBD1 or TRBD2 (5 bases each). Trimming took 7 bases from V and 2 from J, leaving 11 bases between them. This CDR3 region has 13 residues. The V gene's germline CDR1 is SNHLY and CDR2 FYNNEI. Combining the CDR3 with reference TRBV2 and TRBJ2-5 gives the whole variable domain EPEVTQTPSHQVTQMGQEVILRCVPISNHLYFYWYRQILGQKVEFLVSFYNNEISEKSEIFDDQFSVERPDGSNFTLKIRSTKLEDSAMYFCASTRDGQETQYFGPGTRLLVL.